This note documents a single TCR beta chain sequence. Its specificity is not known. This entry belongs to a study of OX40 agonist ivuxolimab in advanced cancers. Overall study results and limits: By week 6 at 0.1 to 3.0 mg/kg, blood CD4+ and CD8+ T cells had expanded clonally.

The CDR3 extends over 19 amino acids. Germline CDR1 LGHNA, CDR2 YSLEER. V trimming: 0 bases; J trimming: 1 base; junction bases outside the gene matches: 12. Produced via immunoSEQ multiplex PCR; TCRdb's table is partial and in-frame only. Here the sample spans almost 70,000 clones, roughly 87% being singletons. The input for sequencing was CD4+ or CD8+ T cells sorted from blood, taken in a trial of the OX40 agonist ivuxolimab. The chain uses TRBV4-3 and TRBJ2-3, with 8 nucleotides matching TRBD2. The receptor's source is an adult with an advanced solid tumor such as melanoma, head and neck, liver or kidney cancer. CDR3 DNA: TGCGCCAGCAGCCAAGATCCAACGCGAGCGGGAGCCCGCACAGATACGCAGTATTTT. Translating gives CASSQDPTRAGARTDTQYF.